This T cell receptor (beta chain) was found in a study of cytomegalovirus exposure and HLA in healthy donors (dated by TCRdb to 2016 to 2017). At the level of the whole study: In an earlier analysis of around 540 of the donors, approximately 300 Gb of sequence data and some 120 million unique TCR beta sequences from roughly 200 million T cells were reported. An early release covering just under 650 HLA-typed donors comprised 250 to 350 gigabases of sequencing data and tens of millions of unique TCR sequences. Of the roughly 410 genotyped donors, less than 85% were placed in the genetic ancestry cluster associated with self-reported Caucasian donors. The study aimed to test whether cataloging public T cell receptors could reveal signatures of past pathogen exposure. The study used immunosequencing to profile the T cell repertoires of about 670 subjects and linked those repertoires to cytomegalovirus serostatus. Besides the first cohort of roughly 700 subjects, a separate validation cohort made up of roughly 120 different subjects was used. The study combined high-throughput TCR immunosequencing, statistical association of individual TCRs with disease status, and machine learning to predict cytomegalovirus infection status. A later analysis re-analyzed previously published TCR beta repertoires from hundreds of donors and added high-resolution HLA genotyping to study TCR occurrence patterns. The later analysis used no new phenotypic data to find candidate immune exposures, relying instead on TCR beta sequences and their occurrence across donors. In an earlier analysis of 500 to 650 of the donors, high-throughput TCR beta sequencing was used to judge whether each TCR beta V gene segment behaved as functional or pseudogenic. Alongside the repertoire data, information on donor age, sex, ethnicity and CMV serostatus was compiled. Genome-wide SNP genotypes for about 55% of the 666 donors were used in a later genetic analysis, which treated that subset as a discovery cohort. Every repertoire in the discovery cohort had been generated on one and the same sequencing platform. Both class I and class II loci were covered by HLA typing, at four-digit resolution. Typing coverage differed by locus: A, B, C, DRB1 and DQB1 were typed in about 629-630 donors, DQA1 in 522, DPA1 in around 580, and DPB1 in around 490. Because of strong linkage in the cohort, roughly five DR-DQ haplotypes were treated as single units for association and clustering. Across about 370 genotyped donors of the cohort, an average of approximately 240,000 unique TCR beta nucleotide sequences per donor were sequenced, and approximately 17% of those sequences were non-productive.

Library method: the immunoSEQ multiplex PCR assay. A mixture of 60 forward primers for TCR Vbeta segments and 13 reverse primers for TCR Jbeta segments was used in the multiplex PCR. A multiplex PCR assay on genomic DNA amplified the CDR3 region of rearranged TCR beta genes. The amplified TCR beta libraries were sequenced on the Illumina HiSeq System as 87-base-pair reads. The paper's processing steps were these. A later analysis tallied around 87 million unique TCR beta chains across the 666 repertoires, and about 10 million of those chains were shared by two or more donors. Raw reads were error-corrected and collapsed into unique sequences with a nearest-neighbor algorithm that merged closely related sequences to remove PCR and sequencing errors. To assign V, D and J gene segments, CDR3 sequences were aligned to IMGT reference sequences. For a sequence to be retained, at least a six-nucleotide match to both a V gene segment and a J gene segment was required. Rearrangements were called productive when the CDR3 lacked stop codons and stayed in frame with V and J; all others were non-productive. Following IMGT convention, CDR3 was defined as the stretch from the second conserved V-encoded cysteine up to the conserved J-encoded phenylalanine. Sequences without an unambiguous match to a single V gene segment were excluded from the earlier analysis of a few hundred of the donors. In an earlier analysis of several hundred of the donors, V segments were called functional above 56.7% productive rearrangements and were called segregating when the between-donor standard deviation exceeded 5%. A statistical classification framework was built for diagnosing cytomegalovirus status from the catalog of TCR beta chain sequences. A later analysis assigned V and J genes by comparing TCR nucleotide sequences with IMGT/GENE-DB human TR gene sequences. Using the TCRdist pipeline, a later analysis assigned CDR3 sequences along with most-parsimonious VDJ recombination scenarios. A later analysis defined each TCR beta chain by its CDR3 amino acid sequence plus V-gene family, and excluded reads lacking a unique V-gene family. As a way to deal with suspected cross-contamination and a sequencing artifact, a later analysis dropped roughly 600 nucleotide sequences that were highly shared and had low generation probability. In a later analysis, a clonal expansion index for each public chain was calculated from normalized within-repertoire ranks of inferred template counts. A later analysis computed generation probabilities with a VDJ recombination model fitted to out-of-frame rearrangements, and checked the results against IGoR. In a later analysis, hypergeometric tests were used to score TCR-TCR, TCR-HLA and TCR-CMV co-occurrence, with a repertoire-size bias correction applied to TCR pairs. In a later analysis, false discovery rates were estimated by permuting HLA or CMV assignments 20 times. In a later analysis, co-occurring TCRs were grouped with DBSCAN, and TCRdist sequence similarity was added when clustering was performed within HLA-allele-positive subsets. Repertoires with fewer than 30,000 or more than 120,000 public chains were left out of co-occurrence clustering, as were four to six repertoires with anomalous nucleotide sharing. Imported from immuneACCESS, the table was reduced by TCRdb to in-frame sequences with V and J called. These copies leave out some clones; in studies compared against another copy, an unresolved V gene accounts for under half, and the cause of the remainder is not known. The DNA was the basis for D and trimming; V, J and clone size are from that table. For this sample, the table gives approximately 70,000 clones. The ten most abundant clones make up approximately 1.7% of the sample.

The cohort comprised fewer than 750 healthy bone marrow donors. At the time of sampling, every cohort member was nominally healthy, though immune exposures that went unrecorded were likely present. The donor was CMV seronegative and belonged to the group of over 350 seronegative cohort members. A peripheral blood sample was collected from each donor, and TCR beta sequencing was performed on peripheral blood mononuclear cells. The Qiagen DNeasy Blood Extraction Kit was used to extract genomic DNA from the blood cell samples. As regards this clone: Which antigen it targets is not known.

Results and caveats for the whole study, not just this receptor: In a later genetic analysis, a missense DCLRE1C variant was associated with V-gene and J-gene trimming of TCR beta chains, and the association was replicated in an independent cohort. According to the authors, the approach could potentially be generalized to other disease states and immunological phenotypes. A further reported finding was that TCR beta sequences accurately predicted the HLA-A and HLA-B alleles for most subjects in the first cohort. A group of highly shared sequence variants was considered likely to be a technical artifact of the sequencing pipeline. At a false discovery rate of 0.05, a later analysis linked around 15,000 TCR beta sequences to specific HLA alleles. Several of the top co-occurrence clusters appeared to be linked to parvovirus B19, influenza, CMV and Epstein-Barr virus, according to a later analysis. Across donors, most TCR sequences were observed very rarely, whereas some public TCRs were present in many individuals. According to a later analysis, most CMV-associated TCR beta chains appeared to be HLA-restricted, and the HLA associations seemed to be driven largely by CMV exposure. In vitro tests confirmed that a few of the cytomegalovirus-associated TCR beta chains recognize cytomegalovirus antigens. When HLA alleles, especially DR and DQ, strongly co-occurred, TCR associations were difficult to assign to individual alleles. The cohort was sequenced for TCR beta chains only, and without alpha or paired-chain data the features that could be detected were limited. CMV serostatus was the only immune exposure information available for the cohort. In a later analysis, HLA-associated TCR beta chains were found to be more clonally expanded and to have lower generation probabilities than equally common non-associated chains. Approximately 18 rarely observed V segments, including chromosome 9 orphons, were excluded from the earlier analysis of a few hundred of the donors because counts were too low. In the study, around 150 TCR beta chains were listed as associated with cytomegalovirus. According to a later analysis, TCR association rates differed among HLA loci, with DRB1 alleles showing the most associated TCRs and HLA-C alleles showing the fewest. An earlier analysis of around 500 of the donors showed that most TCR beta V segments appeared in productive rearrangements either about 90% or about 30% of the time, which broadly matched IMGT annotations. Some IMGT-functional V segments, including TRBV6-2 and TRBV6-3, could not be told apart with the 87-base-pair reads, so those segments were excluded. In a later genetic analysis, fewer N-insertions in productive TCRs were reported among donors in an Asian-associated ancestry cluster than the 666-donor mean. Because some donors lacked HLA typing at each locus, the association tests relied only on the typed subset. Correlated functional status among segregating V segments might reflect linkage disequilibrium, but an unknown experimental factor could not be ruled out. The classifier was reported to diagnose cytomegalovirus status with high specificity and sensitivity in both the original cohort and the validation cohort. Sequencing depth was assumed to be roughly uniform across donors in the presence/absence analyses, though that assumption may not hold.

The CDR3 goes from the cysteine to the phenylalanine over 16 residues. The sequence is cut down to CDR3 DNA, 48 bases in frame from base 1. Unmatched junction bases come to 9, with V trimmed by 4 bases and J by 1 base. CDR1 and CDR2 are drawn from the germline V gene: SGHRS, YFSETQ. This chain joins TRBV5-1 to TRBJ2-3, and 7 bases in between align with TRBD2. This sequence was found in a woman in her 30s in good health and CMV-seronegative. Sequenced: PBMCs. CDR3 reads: CASSRGPLAGTDTQYF. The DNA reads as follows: TGCGCCAGCAGCCGTGGGCCCCTAGCGGGCACAGATACGCAGTATTTT.